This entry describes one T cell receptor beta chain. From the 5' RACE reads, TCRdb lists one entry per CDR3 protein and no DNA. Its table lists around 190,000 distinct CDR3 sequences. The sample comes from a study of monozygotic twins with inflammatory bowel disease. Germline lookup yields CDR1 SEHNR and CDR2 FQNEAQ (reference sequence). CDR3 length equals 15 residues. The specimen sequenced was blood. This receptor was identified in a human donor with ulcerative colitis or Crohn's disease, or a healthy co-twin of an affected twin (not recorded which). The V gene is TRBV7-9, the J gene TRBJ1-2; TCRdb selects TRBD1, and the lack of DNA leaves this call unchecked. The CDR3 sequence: CASSQQGILNYGYTF.